This T cell receptor beta chain was captured by sequencing in a study of response to subunit inactivated influenza vaccine. V was trimmed by 0 bases and J by 9 bases, leaving 9 bases between them. In germline, CDR1 is SGHNT, CDR2 YENEEA. The CDR3 loop spans 13 amino acids. TCRdb ran MiXCR on the RT-PCR reads and lists one entry per CDR3 protein. The sample contains about 620,000 distinct CDR3 sequences, roughly 12% of which appear only once. Separately, the same data were catalogued under a study of T cells expressing NK-cell markers. That paper notes: UMIs accompanied the 5'RACE template switching by which TCR beta cDNA was made. Sorting of alpha-beta TCR T cells alone was achieved in several experiments with an anti-gamma-delta TCR antibody. Roughly 6 donors showed dominant NKG2C+ clonotypes comprising about 1.0-8% of their CD8+ T cells. The leading position in the CD3+CD56-NKG2C+ fraction of a handful of donors also went to these clonotypes.

The chain combines TRBV11-3 with TRBJ2-1; D is ambiguous. The sequence came from a man aged 50 to 60 who received an inactivated influenza vaccine. This material consisted of PBMCs from blood, taken on the day of vaccination. The CDR3 bases are TGTGCCAGCAGCTTAGAACAGTTTAGTGAGCAGTTCTTC. This gives the protein CASSLEQFSEQFF.